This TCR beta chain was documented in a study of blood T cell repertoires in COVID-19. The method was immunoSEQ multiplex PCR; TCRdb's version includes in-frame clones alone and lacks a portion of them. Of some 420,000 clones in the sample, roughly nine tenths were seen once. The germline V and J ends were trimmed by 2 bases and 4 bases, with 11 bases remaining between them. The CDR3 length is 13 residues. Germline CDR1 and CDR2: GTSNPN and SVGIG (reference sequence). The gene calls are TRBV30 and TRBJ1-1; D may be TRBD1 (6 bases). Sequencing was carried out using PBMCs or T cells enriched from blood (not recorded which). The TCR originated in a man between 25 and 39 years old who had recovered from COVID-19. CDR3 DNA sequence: TGTGCCTGGAGTAGTAGGGGGGGCACTGAAGCTTTCTTT. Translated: CAWSSRGGTEAFF.